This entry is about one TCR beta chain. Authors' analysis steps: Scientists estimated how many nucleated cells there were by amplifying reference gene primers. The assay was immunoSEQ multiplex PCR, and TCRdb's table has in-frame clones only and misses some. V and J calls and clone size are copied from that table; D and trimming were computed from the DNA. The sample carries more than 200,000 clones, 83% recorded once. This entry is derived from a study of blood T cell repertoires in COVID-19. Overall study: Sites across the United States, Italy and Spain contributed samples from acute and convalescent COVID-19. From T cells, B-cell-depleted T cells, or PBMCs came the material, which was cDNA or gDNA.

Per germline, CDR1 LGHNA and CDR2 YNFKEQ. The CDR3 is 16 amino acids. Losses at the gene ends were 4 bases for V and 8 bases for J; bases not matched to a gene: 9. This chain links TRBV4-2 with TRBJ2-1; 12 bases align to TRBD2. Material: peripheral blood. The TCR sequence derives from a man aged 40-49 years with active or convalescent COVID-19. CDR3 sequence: CASSLLLAGGRDEQFF. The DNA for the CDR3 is TGTGCCAGCAGCCTTCTACTAGCGGGAGGCCGCGATGAGCAGTTCTTC.